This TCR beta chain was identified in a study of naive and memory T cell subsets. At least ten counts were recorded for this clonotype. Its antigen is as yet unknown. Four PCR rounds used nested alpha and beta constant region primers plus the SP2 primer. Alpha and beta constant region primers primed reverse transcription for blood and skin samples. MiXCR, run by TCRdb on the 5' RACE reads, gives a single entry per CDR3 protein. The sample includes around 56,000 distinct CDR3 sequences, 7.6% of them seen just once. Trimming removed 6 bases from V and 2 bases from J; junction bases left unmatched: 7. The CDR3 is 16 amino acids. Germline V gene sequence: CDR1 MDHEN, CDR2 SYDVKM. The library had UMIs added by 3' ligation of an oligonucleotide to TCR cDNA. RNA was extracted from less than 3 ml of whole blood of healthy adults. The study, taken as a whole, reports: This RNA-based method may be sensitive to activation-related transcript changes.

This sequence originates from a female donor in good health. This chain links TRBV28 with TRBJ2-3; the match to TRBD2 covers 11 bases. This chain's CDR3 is CASSRGTSGDTDTQYF. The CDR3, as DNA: TGTGCCAGCAGCCGCGGGACTAGCGGAGACACAGATACGCAGTATTTT.